This is a list of T cell receptor beta chains from one sample in a study of OX40 agonist ivuxolimab in advanced cancers. The assay was immunoSEQ multiplex PCR, and TCRdb's table has in-frame clones only and misses some. The table lists 20,000 to 30,000 clones, more than 75% of them singletons, with around 1.4% in the top ten. The sequencing here drew on CD4+ or CD8+ T cells sorted from blood, taken in a trial of the OX40 agonist ivuxolimab. The receptors stem from an adult with an advanced solid tumor such as melanoma, head and neck, liver or kidney cancer. CDR3s include the opening cysteine and the closing phenylalanine or tryptophan. A D gene is named only where the DNA matches it firmly. Rows give clone size only sometimes, using once, few, many, or a class for an expanded clone.

j_call | v_call | clone_size | d_call | cdr3_nt | cdr3_aa
TRBJ2-5 | TRBV28 | once | TRBD2 | TGTGCCAGCACCGCTAGCGGGAGCCAAGAGACCCAGTACTTC | CASTASGSQETQYF
TRBJ1-2 | TRBV7-9 | . | TRBD1 | TGTGCCAGCAGCTTAAGCGGGGGGACAGGAGCCTATGGCTACACCTTC | CASSLSGGTGAYGYTF
TRBJ2-3 | TRBV21-1 | . | . | TGTGCCAGCAGCAAGCCTAGCGGGAACCACACAGATACGCAGTATTTT | CASSKPSGNHTDTQYF
TRBJ1-2 | TRBV7-2 | . | . | TGTGCCAGCAGCTTAGAGACAGGAAACTATGGCTACACCTTC | CASSLETGNYGYTF
TRBJ2-3 | TRBV4-3 | . | TRBD2 | TGCGCCAGCAGCCAAGCGGGAGGGAAAGATACGCAGTATTTT | CASSQAGGKDTQYF
TRBJ2-1 | TRBV7-6 | . | . | TGTGCCAGCAGCCTGACGACGGTAGAGTACAATGAGCAGTTCTTC | CASSLTTVEYNEQFF
TRBJ2-1 | TRBV5-4 | medium-sized | TRBD2 | TGTGCCAGCAGCTTGTCCCTAGCGGGTTACAATGAGCAGTTCTTC | CASSLSLAGYNEQFF
TRBJ1-1 | TRBV19 | . | . | TGTGCCAGTAGTATAGATCCCGCGGGAGGGTTCCCTGAAGCTTTCTTT | CASSIDPAGGFPEAFF
TRBJ2-3 | TRBV19 | once | TRBD2 | TGTGCCAGTACCGGGCGGCGGGAGGGCACAGATACGCAGTATTTT | CASTGRREGTDTQYF
TRBJ1-2 | TRBV6-1 | . | . | TGTGCCAGCAGTGAAAGGTTGCGACAGGTTAACTATGGCTACACCTTC | CASSERLRQVNYGYTF
TRBJ1-6 | TRBV7-2 | . | . | TGTGCCAGCAGCTTGGAGGGGGGACTGAATTCACCCCTCCACTTT | CASSLEGGLNSPLHF
TRBJ1-5 | TRBV19 | . | TRBD1 | TGTGCCAGTAGCCTTTTACCGGGACAGCACAATCAGCCCCAGCATTTT | CASSLLPGQHNQPQHF
TRBJ2-3 | TRBV4-3 | . | TRBD2 | TGCGCCAGCAGCCAAGGAACAGCGGGGGGCACAGATACGCAGTATTTT | CASSQGTAGGTDTQYF
TRBJ1-4 | TRBV4-1 | medium-sized | . | TGCGCCAGCAGCGATAGGCAGTTTAATGAAAAACTGTTTTTT | CASSDRQFNEKLFF
TRBJ1-1 | TRBV5-4 | . | . | TGTGCCAGCAGCGAAGGGGTTACCACTGAAGCTTTCTTT | CASSEGVTTEAFF
TRBJ1-2 | TRBV7-9 | . | . | TGTGCCAGCAGCCCAACACGACAGGCGGGCTACACCTTC | CASSPTRQAGYTF
TRBJ1-3 | TRBV30 | . | . | TGTGCCTGGAGGGGGCCTCGGTCTGGAAACACCATATATTTT | CAWRGPRSGNTIYF
TRBJ1-1 | TRBV19 | . | . | TGTGCCAGTAATAAGAGGCGGGAGGGTAGGACTGAAGCTTTCTTT | CASNKRREGRTEAFF
TRBJ1-1 | TRBV11-2 | . | . | TGTGCCAGCAGCTCCCCCTCTGGCGTAGGCACTGAAGCTTTCTTT | CASSSPSGVGTEAFF
TRBJ1-1 | TRBV6-1 | . | . | TGTGCCAGCAGTGAATCGGGGGGCACTGAAGCTTTCTTT | CASSESGGTEAFF
TRBJ2-3 | TRBV7-9 | once | TRBD2 | TGTGCCAGCAGCTCTTCTGCGGGAGGGAAGGATACGCAGTATTTT | CASSSSAGGKDTQYF
TRBJ2-5 | TRBV7-7 | . | . | TGTGCTAGCAGCTTAGAGCCAAAGGAGACCCAGTACTTC | CASSLEPKETQYF
TRBJ2-7 | TRBV7-9 | . | TRBD1 | TGTGCCAGCAGCTCCGGGACAGGGTCCTACGAGCAGTACTTC | CASSSGTGSYEQYF
TRBJ1-4 | TRBV18 | few | TRBD1 | TGTGCCAGCTCGCTGACAGGGGGCACTAATGAAAAACTGTTTTTT | CASSLTGGTNEKLFF
TRBJ1-1 | TRBV18 | . | . | TGTGCCAGCTCACCAGGGGTTCAGGTTATGAACACTGAAGCTTTCTTT | CASSPGVQVMNTEAFF
TRBJ2-1 | TRBV7-3 | . | TRBD2 | TGTGCCAGCAGCCTCTCCCCCCGCCACTCGAGGGGCGGGAGAGGACTTAATGAGCAGTTCTTC | CASSLSPRHSRGGRGLNEQFF
TRBJ1-1 | TRBV11-2 | . | TRBD1 | TGTGCCAGCAGCCTATCGGGACAGGGGACTGAAGCTTTCTTT | CASSLSGQGTEAFF
TRBJ1-6 | TRBV10-3 | large | TRBD1 | TGTGCCATCAGCTTCGGGACAGGCAATAATTCACCCCTCCACTTT | CAISFGTGNNSPLHF
TRBJ2-2 | TRBV19 | . | . | TGTGCCAGCTCTCAGAGGGGCAGAGGGGGGCACACCGGGGAGCTGTTTTTT | CASSQRGRGGHTGELFF
TRBJ1-2 | TRBV5-1 | few | . | TGCGCCAGCAGCCCGGAACAGGGTTTCGACGGCTACACCTTC | CASSPEQGFDGYTF
TRBJ2-1 | TRBV10-3 | . | TRBD2 | TGTGCCATCAGTGTGGTGAGGGTGGGGATGACTAGCGGGAAAAATGAGCAGTTCTTC | CAISVVRVGMTSGKNEQFF
TRBJ1-3 | TRBV9 | . | . | TGTGCCAGCAGCGTAGGACACTCTGGAAACACCATATATTTT | CASSVGHSGNTIYF
TRBJ2-3 | TRBV7-2 | . | . | TGTGCCAGCAGCCTCCGGGACGGCACTCTAGATACGCAGTATTTT | CASSLRDGTLDTQYF
TRBJ1-2 | TRBV28 | . | . | TGTGCCAGCAGCACTCACTATGGCTACACCTTC | CASSTHYGYTF
TRBJ1-2 | TRBV27 | . | TRBD1 | TGTGCCAGCAGTTTATCCAGGGGGCCGTCTGAGTATGGCTACACCTTC | CASSLSRGPSEYGYTF
TRBJ2-7 | TRBV6-6 | . | TRBD1 | TGTGCCAGCAGTCCTCCCGGACAGGGAAGGGGCGAGCAGTACTTC | CASSPPGQGRGEQYF
TRBJ2-4 | TRBV6-5 | . | TRBD1 | TGTGCCAGCAGTTACTCGGGACAGGGTGGAAACATTCAGTACTTC | CASSYSGQGGNIQYF
TRBJ2-5 | TRBV5-4 | few | . | TGTGCCAGCAGCTTGTCCCAGACCCAGTACTTC | CASSLSQTQYF
TRBJ2-3 | TRBV7-9 | . | . | TGTGCCAGCAGGAGACAGGATCCAGATACGCAGTATTTT | CASRRQDPDTQYF
TRBJ1-2 | TRBV19 | . | . | TGTGCCAGTAGTATACGGCAGGGAAGGGAGAGCTACACCTTC | CASSIRQGRESYTF
TRBJ2-7 | TRBV28 | . | TRBD1 | TGTGCCAGCAGTTCCGGGACAGGGTATCCGGGTCGGAGCCCTTACGAGCAGTACTTC | CASSSGTGYPGRSPYEQYF
TRBJ1-3 | TRBV4-1 | . | . | TGCGCCAGCAGCCAAGATCGCGGAACTGGAAACACCATATATTTT | CASSQDRGTGNTIYF
TRBJ2-7 | TRBV28 | . | TRBD2 | TGTGCCAGCAGTCAACTAGCGGGAGGGACCTACGAGCAGTACTTC | CASSQLAGGTYEQYF
TRBJ2-7 | TRBV6-6 | . | . | TGTGCCAGCACCAAGGGGTACGAGCAGTACTTC | CASTKGYEQYF
TRBJ2-3 | TRBV5-1 | . | . | TGCGCCAGCAGCGAGGACAGAGATACGCAGTATTTT | CASSEDRDTQYF
TRBJ2-5 | TRBV2 | . | . | TGTGCCAGCAGTGAAGCTCGCAGCGTCGAGACCCAGTACTTC | CASSEARSVETQYF
TRBJ2-3 | TRBV5-1 | . | TRBD2 | TGCGCCAGCAGCCCCCAACTCCGACTAGCGGGAGGAACAGATACGCAGTATTTT | CASSPQLRLAGGTDTQYF
TRBJ1-5 | TRBV19 | few | . | TGTGCCAGTACCAAGTCTTGGAATCAGCCCCAGCATTTT | CASTKSWNQPQHF
TRBJ1-1 | TRBV6-6 | . | TRBD1 | TGTGCCAGCAGTCCCCGGACAGGGATGATGAACACTGAAGCTTTCTTT | CASSPRTGMMNTEAFF
TRBJ1-1 | TRBV9 | medium-sized | . | TGTGCCAGCAGCCTCGACAGGAACACTGAAGCTTTCTTT | CASSLDRNTEAFF
TRBJ2-2 | TRBV7-6 | . | TRBD1 | TGTGCCAGCAGCCCGGACAGGGGGGACACCGGGGAGCTGTTTTTT | CASSPDRGDTGELFF
TRBJ1-6 | TRBV2 | . | . | TGTGCCAGCAGGGACAGTAACCAGGGATCACCCCTCCACTTT | CASRDSNQGSPLHF
TRBJ2-7 | TRBV2 | once | TRBD1 | TGTGCCAGCAGCGGACAGGGGATCAACGAGCAGTACTTC | CASSGQGINEQYF
TRBJ2-3 | TRBV11-2 | . | TRBD2 | TGTGCCAGCAGCCCACTTACTAGCGGGAGTAGCACAGATACGCAGTATTTT | CASSPLTSGSSTDTQYF